The entry below gives a single TCR beta chain sequence along with its context. Source study methods: By means of reference gene primer amplification, nucleated cell counts were estimated. Assay: immunoSEQ multiplex PCR; the TCRdb copy retains only in-frame clones and omits some. The V and J calls and the clone size are those of that table, but D and trimming were determined from the DNA. The sample consists of 160,000 or so clones, 80% to 90% of them appearing once. This CDR3 region has 13 residues. The V gene's germline CDR1 is SGHNT and CDR2 YENEEA. Between the trimmed V and J ends, which lost 5 bases and 2 bases, there was a span of 9 bases. This sample was taken from a study of blood T cell repertoires in COVID-19. Study as a whole: Samples taken during acute and convalescent COVID-19 were collected in the United States, Italy and Spain. T cells, B-cell-depleted T cells, or PBMCs provided the cDNA or gDNA that served as material.

The chain combines TRBV11-3 with TRBJ1-2; no clear D gene. The TCR originated in a man between 60 and 75 years old with acute or convalescent COVID-19. Sequenced: peripheral blood. The CDR3 loop is CASSLQWNYGYTF. The CDR3 region has the DNA TGTGCCAGCAGCCTCCAGTGGAACTATGGCTACACCTTC. The complete variable domain, with remaining parts taken from reference TRBV11-3 and TRBJ1-2, reads EAGVVQSPRYKIIEKKQPVAFWCNPISGHNTLYWYLQNLGQGPELLIRYENEEAVDDSQLPKDRFSAERLKGVDSTLKIQPAELGDSAVYLCASSLQWNYGYTFGSGTRLTVV.